A single sample is the source of the 3 T cell receptor beta chains below, sequenced in a study of blood T cell repertoires in COVID-19 (dated by TCRdb to the early 2020s). Library method: the immunoSEQ multiplex PCR assay. TCRdb limited this immuneACCESS table to in-frame rearrangements with V and J called. A share of clones is missing; checked studies link under half to unresolved V genes, and the rest is unexplained. The sample has 100,000 to 150,000 clones on record, approximately 90% of them singletons. The ten largest clones take up more than 15% of the sample. The sample taken for sequencing was peripheral blood. The receptors originated from a man aged 50 to 60 with active or convalescent COVID-19.

The gene calls are TRBV30 and TRBJ1-5, with 9 nucleotides matching TRBD1. Germline V lookup: CDR1 GTSNPN, CDR2 SVGIG (reference sequence). The CDR3 spans 13 residues. V lost 3 bases and J lost 4; bases outside the gene matches: 1. The CDR3 here is CAWSGTGNQPQHF. CDR3 sequence (DNA): TGTGCCTGGAGCGGGACAGGGAATCAGCCCCAGCATTTT. Together with reference TRBV30 and TRBJ1-5, the CDR3 gives the full variable domain: SQTIHQWPATLVQPVGSPLSLECTVEGTSNPNLYWYRQAAGRGLQLLFYSVGIGQISSEVPQNLSASRPQDRQFILSSKKLLLSDSGFYLCAWSGTGNQPQHFGDGTRLSIL.

V usage is TRBV2 and J usage is TRBJ1-2; TRBD1 matches 7 bases. The CDR3 is made up of 15 amino acids. Germline V gives CDR1 SNHLY, CDR2 FYNNEI. After removal of 6 bases from V and 6 bases from J, the junction contained 13 bases not matched to a gene. The CDR3 protein is CASRWRGQFRDGYTF. The CDR3, as DNA: TGTGCCAGCAGGTGGAGGGGGCAGTTTCGGGATGGCTACACCTTC.

CDR3 sequence: CAWSRAGASYNEQFF. For the CDR3, the DNA is TGTGCCTGGAGTAGGGCAGGGGCCTCCTACAATGAGCAGTTCTTC. This chain links TRBV30 with TRBJ2-1; maybe TRBD1 (6 bases). CDR1 is GTSNPN, CDR2 SVGIG, per germline (reference sequence). This CDR3 region has 15 residues. The V end lost 2 bases, the J end lost 0 bases, and 11 bases lay between the germline ends.